These T cell receptor beta chains were read from a single sample in a study of blood T cell repertoires in COVID-19. TCRdb keeps only in-frame clones here, not all; method: immunoSEQ multiplex PCR. The table records 200,000 to 300,000 clones, about 82% of them present only once. Sequenced material: peripheral blood. The receptor source for this set is a woman aged 55-75 years with active or convalescent COVID-19. The CDR3 runs from the conserved cysteine through the conserved F or W. The D gene is left open where the match is weak. Where a row states a size, it is once, few, many or the class of an expanded clone; other rows omit it.

TRBV24-1,-,TRBJ2-5,once,CATSDLLRGETQYF,TGTGCCACCAGTGATTTATTGCGGGGAGAGACCCAGTACTTC
TRBV7-5,-,TRBJ2-3,-,CARSRRGNTDTQYF,TGTGCCAGAAGCCGGCGGGGGAATACAGATACGCAGTATTTT
TRBV5-1,-,TRBJ2-7,-,CASSLEGTEVDEQYF,TGCGCCAGCAGCTTGGAAGGGACTGAGGTTGACGAGCAGTACTTC
TRBV4-2,TRBD1,TRBJ1-5,-,CASSPGTGGVEPQHF,TGTGCCAGCAGCCCGGGGACAGGGGGCGTGGAGCCCCAGCATTTT
TRBV19,-,TRBJ1-4,-,CASSMELPNEKLFF,TGTGCCAGTAGTATGGAGCTCCCCAATGAAAAACTGTTTTTT
TRBV27,-,TRBJ2-6,-,CASSREPGANVLTF,TGTGCCAGTTCCCGGGAGCCTGGGGCCAACGTCCTGACTTTC
TRBV7-9,TRBD1,TRBJ1-4,-,CASSLATDRAGEKLFF,TGTGCCAGCAGCTTAGCTACCGACAGGGCTGGAGAAAAACTGTTTTTT
TRBV3-1/TRBV3-2,TRBD2,TRBJ2-3,-,CASSLLAGGTDTQYF,TGTGCCAGCAGCCTACTAGCGGGCGGCACAGATACGCAGTATTTT
TRBV18,TRBD1,TRBJ1-1,-,CASSPGQDRNTEAFF,TGTGCCAGCTCACCCGGACAGGACAGGAACACTGAAGCTTTCTTT
TRBV11-2,-,TRBJ1-1,-,CASSLATTMNTEAFF,TGTGCCAGCAGCTTAGCCACGACAATGAACACTGAAGCTTTCTTT
TRBV7-8,-,TRBJ1-5,-,CASSLESDGVRNQPQHF,TGTGCCAGCAGCTTAGAGTCCGACGGGGTTCGCAATCAGCCCCAGCATTTT
TRBV3-1/TRBV3-2,-,TRBJ2-3,-,CASSQDPGISTDTQYF,TGTGCCAGCAGCCAAGACCCGGGGATTAGCACAGATACGCAGTATTTT
TRBV10-2,-,TRBJ1-1,-,CASRGTGTYTEAFF,TGCGCCAGCAGGGGAACAGGGACGTACACTGAAGCTTTCTTT
TRBV10-3,-,TRBJ2-6,once,CAISEYGGETSGANVLTF,TGTGCCATCAGTGAGTATGGCGGGGAAACCTCTGGGGCCAACGTCCTGACTTTC
TRBV7-8,-,TRBJ1-5,-,CASSLKREGPPNQPQHF,TGTGCCAGCAGCTTAAAGAGGGAGGGGCCGCCCAATCAGCCCCAGCATTTT
TRBV4-2,-,TRBJ1-6,-,CASSQDRGVPPLHF,TGTGCCAGCAGCCAAGACCGCGGGGTCCCACCCCTCCACTTT
TRBV29-1,TRBD1,TRBJ1-2,-,CSVERGTGGRYGYTF,TGCAGCGTTGAAAGAGGGACAGGGGGGAGATATGGCTACACCTTC
TRBV5-1,TRBD1,TRBJ2-5,-,CASSLVRQGAGETQYF,TGCGCCAGCAGCTTGGTTCGCCAGGGGGCCGGGGAGACCCAGTACTTC
TRBV3-1/TRBV3-2,TRBD2,TRBJ2-3,few,CASSHNSGSSDTQYF,TGTGCCAGCAGCCACAATAGCGGGAGCTCAGATACGCAGTATTTT
TRBV30,TRBD1,TRBJ1-1,-,CAWTGAGGGGEAFF,TGTGCCTGGACTGGGGCAGGGGGCGGTGGTGAAGCTTTCTTT
TRBV7-6,TRBD1,TRBJ1-6,few,CASSLTGGSYNSPLHF,TGTGCCAGCAGCCTAACAGGGGGCTCCTATAATTCACCCCTCCACTTT
TRBV29-1,-,TRBJ1-1,-,CSVAEGGNTEAFF,TGCAGCGTTGCGGAGGGTGGCAACACTGAAGCTTTCTTT